Described below is a single T cell receptor beta chain sequence and its context. Its target is not known. Congenital heart defects were the reason for the corrective surgery that the donors, healthy Finnish infants, were having. An approximately 0.45-1 mL peripheral blood aliquot was taken intraoperatively from four of eight donors. Blood DNA came from all available leukocytes, not a fixed cell number. The data belong to a study of human thymus T cells. Overall study results and limits: Blood and thymic repertoires both appeared biased in V and J gene usage.

Here immunoSEQ multiplex PCR was the method, and the copy in TCRdb shows in-frame clones only, minus some. The sample carries about 60,000 clones, 94% recorded once. Trimming took 7 bases from V and 5 from J; bases not matched to a gene: 2. The CDR3 totals 12 residues. The germline V gene encodes CDR1 SGDLS and CDR2 YYNGEE. Material for sequencing was blood. The chain combines TRBV9 with TRBJ2-1; 8 positions agree with TRBD2. This TCR was sampled from a boy in the first two years of life with a congenital heart defect but otherwise immunologically healthy. For the CDR3, the DNA is TGTGCCAGCGGACTAGCCGACAATGAGCAGTTCTTC. It yields the protein CASGLADNEQFF. The whole variable domain, remainder taken from reference TRBV9 and TRBJ2-1, is DSGVTQTPKHLITATGQRVTLRCSPRSGDLSVYWYQQSLDQGLQFLIQYYNGEERAKGNILERFSAQQFPDLHSELNLSSLELGDSALYFCASGLADNEQFFGPGTRLTVL.